Below are 10 T cell receptor beta chains sequenced from a single sample in a study of a mutant IDH1 vaccine in newly diagnosed glioma. The table came from immunoSEQ multiplex PCR; TCRdb's copy has only in-frame clones and leaves some out. The sample holds 15,000 to 20,000 clones, about 80% seen once. Time point defined: baseline, week 1 (first vaccination visit). Treatment: pre-vaccination baseline after standard-of-care therapy. The sample was PBMCs, taken from a glioma patient treated with radiotherapy, temozolomide or both. The receptors stem from a man between 40 and 49 years old with glioma.

This clone was seen only a few times. The chain employs TRBV12-2 and TRBJ1-5; the D call TRBD1 from the table was never checked on the DNA. TRBV12-2 is a documented pseudogene. The CDR3 has 14 amino acids. The CDR3 DNA sequence: TGTGCAAGTCGCTCGACAGGGAGCAATCAGCCCCAGCATTTT. Protein product: CASRSTGSNQPQHF.

This clone was seen only a few times. J is TRBJ1-2 and V is TRBV7-2; no reliable D call. V dropped 0 bases and J dropped 4 bases, with 9 bases sitting between them. Germline CDR1 is SGHTA and CDR2 is FQGNSA. This CDR3 has 14 residues. CDR3 bases: TGTGCCAGCAGCTTAGCCCGCCAGAGCTATGGCTACACCTTC. It encodes CASSLARQSYGYTF.

The chain recombines TRBV30 with TRBJ1-2; 11 bases line up with TRBD1. Germline lookup yields CDR1 GTSNPN and CDR2 SVGIG (reference sequence). With 0 bases clipped from V and 2 bases from J, the junction kept 5 bases outside the gene matches. The CDR3 is 16 amino acids. The CDR3 sequence: CAWSVLGTGGNYGYTF. In DNA form, the CDR3 reads TGTGCCTGGAGTGTACTTGGGACAGGGGGGAACTATGGCTACACCTTC.

The chain couples TRBV28 to TRBJ2-1; D might be TRBD1 (11 bases). The germline V and J ends were trimmed by 6 bases and 6 bases, with 33 bases remaining between them. The CDR3 is 20 residues long. CDR1 MDHEN and CDR2 SYDVKM come from the germline V gene. DNA for the CDR3: TGTGCCAGCAGCACTCAACGGACAGGGGGCATAGCGGGAGGACGCAATGAGCAGTTCTTC. It is translated as CASSTQRTGGIAGGRNEQFF.

Only one count was recorded for this clone. The rearrangement uses TRBV29-1 and TRBJ2-1; TRBD2 matches at 8 bases. The CDR3 is 15 amino acids. The trim removed 6 bases at V and 5 bases at J, leaving 12 bases unmatched. Looked up from germline, CDR1 is SQVTM and CDR2 is ANQGSEA. The CDR3 DNA reads TGCAGCGTCTCAAGGGGTAGCGGGACCAACAATGAGCAGTTCTTC. Encoded protein: CSVSRGSGTNNEQFF.

The chain joins TRBV28 to TRBJ1-1; a weak D match, TRBD1 (5 bases). The V gene lost 2 bases and the J gene lost 1 base, with 8 bases spanning the gap. This CDR3 is built from 14 residues. The germline V gene encodes CDR1 MDHEN and CDR2 SYDVKM. For the CDR3, the DNA is TGTGCCAGCAGTTTAGTAAGGGGGAACACTGAAGCTTTCTTT. Translation gives CASSLVRGNTEAFF.

This sequence joins TRBV7-9 and TRBJ2-1, with TRBD2 identical over 7 bases. The CDR3 loop spans 15 amino acids. The trim removed 7 bases at V and 3 bases at J, leaving 9 bases unmatched. Germline V CDR1 and CDR2: SEHNR, FQNEAQ (reference sequence). CDR3 bases: TGTGCCAGCACCCCTCGGTCTAGCGGCTACAATGAGCAGTTCTTC. This translates into CASTPRSSGYNEQFF.

The genes are TRBV30 and TRBJ1-2, with no clear D. This CDR3 has 11 amino acids. CDR1 is GTSNPN, CDR2 SVGIG, per germline (reference sequence). Trimming cost V 3 bases and J 10 bases, with 12 bases left between them. The CDR3 DNA reads TGTGCCTGGAGAAGTCTCGGGGACTACACCTTC. Translation: CAWRSLGDYTF.

This clone has a handful of counts. As DNA, the CDR3 is TGTGCCAGCTCGGACTTGTCTGGGGCCAACGTCCTGACTTTC. This gives the protein CASSDLSGANVLTF. The chain joins TRBV2 to TRBJ2-6; D might be TRBD2 (5 bases). V lost 8 bases, J lost 1 base, and 9 bases lay in between. The CDR3 runs 14 residues. The germline gives CDR1 SNHLY, CDR2 FYNNEI.

The CDR3 reads CASSRMGNQPQHF. CDR3 DNA: TGTGCCAGCTCCAGGATGGGCAATCAGCCCCAGCATTTT. This sequence joins TRBV7-2 and TRBJ1-5; D remains ambiguous. Between the trimmed V and J ends, which lost 8 bases and 2 bases, there was a span of 10 bases. Germline V gives CDR1 SGHTA, CDR2 FQGNSA. CDR3 length: 13 residues.